These 9 T cell receptor beta chains share one sample of origin, sequenced in a study of T-cell reconstitution after alpha-beta-depleted transplantation in children. This sample's TCRbeta library carried unique molecular identifier barcodes. From the PCR reads, TCRdb called clonotypes with MiXCR, one entry per CDR3 protein. In the table there are over 150,000 distinct CDR3 sequences, around 10% of which are singletons. Specimen: PBMCs, collected before TCRalphabeta/CD19-depleted stem cell transplant. These TCRs come from a boy between 2 and 10 years old with acute myeloid leukemia, due to receive a stem cell transplant.

This clonotype was observed many times. J is TRBJ1-5 and V is TRBV12-3 or TRBV12-4; possible D gene TRBD1, 6 bases. The CDR3 consists of 13 residues. The V end lost 6 bases, the J end lost 9 bases, and 15 bases lay between the germline ends. CDR3 protein: CASRKTGVWPQHF. CDR3 nucleotides: TGTGCCAGCAGGAAGACAGGTGTTTGGCCCCAGCATTTT.

This clonotype was recorded at least ten times. The chain employs TRBV28 and TRBJ1-2; no reliable D call. The V end lost 2 bases, the J end lost 2 bases, and 3 bases lay between the germline ends. The CDR3 length is 12 residues. Germline CDR1 and CDR2: MDHEN and SYDVKM. The CDR3 nucleotides are TGTGCCAGCAGTTTACAGAACTATGGCTACACCTTC. It specifies CASSLQNYGYTF.

This clonotype showed up many times. The rearrangement joins TRBV7-9 to TRBJ1-2; D gene ambiguous. The V end lost 3 bases, the J end lost 9 bases, and 20 bases lay between the germline ends. The CDR3 contains 15 residues. Germline V CDR1 and CDR2: SEHNR, FQNEAQ (reference sequence). CDR3 bases: TGTGCCAGCAGCTTGAAATGGAGTAAGGCAGACCGCTACACCTTC. It encodes CASSLKWSKADRYTF.

This clonotype came up many times. The chain recombines TRBV15 with TRBJ1-1, with TRBD1 as a possible D gene (6 bases). The CDR3 has 12 amino acids. Germline V gene data show CDR1 as LNHNV and CDR2 as YYDKDF (reference sequence). V lost 2 bases and J lost 6, with 7 bases in between. CDR3 DNA: TGTGCCACCAGCAGACAGGGGTCTGAAGCTTTCTTT. The encoded protein is CATSRQGSEAFF.

At least ten counts were recorded for this clonotype. This rearrangement joins TRBV2 to TRBJ2-3, with D perhaps matching TRBD2 (7 bases). Germline V gene data show CDR1 as SNHLY and CDR2 as FYNNEI. Trimming cost V 6 bases and J 1 base, with 20 bases left between them. The CDR3 loop spans 17 amino acids. The CDR3 coding sequence is TGTGCCAGCAGACCCCGGGGGGCCCGGGGTCGCACAGATACGCAGTATTTT. This encodes CASRPRGARGRTDTQYF.

The sample holds many counts of this clonotype. This chain connects TRBV20-1 to TRBJ1-5; 8 nucleotides align to TRBD1. Germline CDR1 reads DFQATT; CDR2 reads SNEGSKA (reference sequence). Germline trimming cut 0 bases from V and 4 bases from J; bases unmatched to any gene: 8. The CDR3 is 16 amino acids. CDR3 in amino acids: CSARDLRTGWNQPQHF. CDR3 coding DNA: TGCAGTGCTAGAGATCTCCGGACAGGGTGGAATCAGCCCCAGCATTTT.

This clonotype has ten or more counts. This chain connects TRBV5-1 to TRBJ2-1; a weak D match, TRBD2 (5 bases). The ends were cut back, 7 bases at V and 1 base at J, with 12 bases in the middle. From germline, CDR1 is SGHRS and CDR2 YFSETQ. CDR3 length: 14 amino acids. CDR3 amino acids: CASAPPGSYNEQFF. The CDR3 DNA reads as TGCGCCAGCGCCCCCCCGGGGTCCTACAATGAGCAGTTCTTC.

This clonotype has ten or more counts. The chain carries TRBV29-1 and TRBJ1-2, with D maybe TRBD1 (6 bases). This CDR3 comprises 12 residues. The V and J ends lost 3 bases and 6 bases respectively, with 11 bases between them. CDR1 and CDR2 (germline): SQVTM, ANQGSEA. The CDR3 sequence: CSVDRGDHGYTF. CDR3 nucleotides: TGCAGCGTTGACAGGGGAGACCATGGCTACACCTTC.

This clonotype was detected ten times or more. The genes are TRBV27 and TRBJ2-7; D may be TRBD2 (5 bases). The CDR3 runs 15 residues. Germline CDR1 MNHEY, CDR2 SMNVEV (reference sequence). Trimming pared 0 bases from V and 2 bases from J, leaving 11 bases between. CDR3 nucleotides: TGTGCCAGCAGTTTATCTGGCAGGAGGACCTACGAGCAGTACTTC. This sequence encodes CASSLSGRRTYEQYF.